The 16 T cell receptor beta chains in this list originate from one sample, sequenced in a study of blood T cell repertoires in COVID-19. Assay: immunoSEQ multiplex PCR; the TCRdb copy retains only in-frame clones and omits some. This table holds 200,000 to 300,000 clones, about 86% found once. The material sequenced was peripheral blood. The receptors were sampled from a man aged 30 to 45 with active or convalescent COVID-19.

CDR3 residues: CASSVVDSSYEQYF. CDR3 nucleotide sequence: TGTGCCAGCAGCGTAGTAGACAGCTCCTACGAGCAGTACTTC. V is TRBV9 and J is TRBJ2-7; D might be TRBD1 (5 bases). CDR3 length: 14 amino acids. Looked up from germline, CDR1 is SGDLS and CDR2 is YYNGEE. Trimming took 0 bases from V and 0 from J, leaving 7 bases between them. Full variable domain (outside the CDR3, taken from reference TRBV9 and TRBJ2-7): DSGVTQTPKHLITATGQRVTLRCSPRSGDLSVYWYQQSLDQGLQFLIQYYNGEERAKGNILERFSAQQFPDLHSELNLSSLELGDSALYFCASSVVDSSYEQYFGPGTRLTVT.

Only one count was recorded for this clone. V gene TRBV19 combines with J gene TRBJ2-3, with TRBD1 as a possible D gene (6 bases). The CDR3 covers 11 residues. Per the germline V gene, CDR1 is LNHDA and CDR2 is SQIVND (reference sequence). The V end was cut by 5 bases, the J end by 10 bases, with 10 bases between. DNA of the CDR3: TGTGCCAGTAGTTCAGGGGAAGCGCAGTATTTT. Translation gives CASSSGEAQYF. Combining the CDR3 with reference TRBV19 and TRBJ2-3 gives the whole variable domain DGGITQSPKYLFRKEGQNVTLSCEQNLNHDAMYWYRQDPGQGLRLIYYSQIVNDFQKGDIAEGYSVSREKKESFPLTVTSAQKNPTAFYLCASSSGEAQYFGPGTRLTVL.

This clone occurred a few times. This chain links TRBV28 with TRBJ1-3; D is uncertain. The CDR3 has 13 amino acids. Germline lookup yields CDR1 MDHEN and CDR2 SYDVKM. Trimming shortened V by 5 bases and J by 4 bases, and 9 bases separated the two germline ends. The CDR3 protein is CASSQRVGNTIYF. In DNA, the CDR3 is TGTGCCAGCAGTCAGCGGGTAGGAAACACCATATATTTT.

The chain recombines TRBV7-8 with TRBJ2-7; 13 bases are shared with TRBD2. The V and J ends lost 4 bases and 4 bases, in that order; junction bases with no gene match: 1. CDR3 length: 14 residues. Germline V gene data show CDR1 as SGHVS and CDR2 as FQNEAQ. CDR3 amino acids: CASSWGLAGYEQYF. Written as DNA, the CDR3 is TGTGCCAGCAGCTGGGGACTAGCGGGGTACGAGCAGTACTTC.

This clone was counted between two and nine times. CDR3 in DNA: TGTGCCACCAGCACTCCCCGGTGGGCCCCGGGACAAGAGACCCAGTACTTC. The encoded protein is CATSTPRWAPGQETQYF. This chain joins TRBV15 and TRBJ2-5, with a possible D match to TRBD2 (5 bases). The CDR3 contains 17 residues. Germline V lookup: CDR1 LNHNV, CDR2 YYDKDF (reference sequence). The V end lost 4 bases, the J end lost 2 bases, and 20 bases lay between the germline ends.

The chain is built from TRBV4-1 and TRBJ2-7; 7 bases are shared with TRBD2. V shed 1 base, J shed 5 bases, and the junction held 5 bases outside the gene matches. This CDR3 has 14 residues. Germline V gene sequence: CDR1 MGHRA, CDR2 YSYEKL. In DNA, the CDR3 is TGCGCCAGCAGCCAAGGACTAGCTCTCCACGAGCAGTACTTC. Translated: CASSQGLALHEQYF.

The gene calls are TRBV5-6 and TRBJ2-7, with 10 positions matching TRBD1. Germline V gene data show CDR1 as SGHDT and CDR2 as YYEEEE. CDR3 size: 13 residues. J was trimmed by 4 bases and V by 3 bases; bases with no gene match: 1. The CDR3 DNA is TGTGCCAGCAGCTGGGACAGGGGTTACGAGCAGTACTTC. Translation: CASSWDRGYEQYF.

V and J are TRBV27 and TRBJ2-7; 10 bases are shared with TRBD1. Losses at the gene ends were 6 bases for V and 2 bases for J; bases not matched to a gene: 10. The CDR3 has 16 residues. The V gene's germline CDR1 is MNHEY and CDR2 SMNVEV (reference sequence). The CDR3 protein is CASSPGAGQGPYEQYF. The CDR3 DNA reads as TGTGCCAGCAGCCCAGGGGCGGGACAGGGGCCCTACGAGCAGTACTTC.

This chain joins TRBV6-5 and TRBJ2-5; D is perhaps TRBD2 (6 bases). Trimming pared 2 bases from V and 4 bases from J, leaving 14 bases between. There are 15 residues in the CDR3. Germline CDR1 reads MNHEY; CDR2 reads SVGAGI. CDR3 sequence (DNA): TGTGCCAGCAGTTACCGAGGTTTGGGGGGAGAGACCCAGTACTTC. Amino acids: CASSYRGLGGETQYF.

The chain uses TRBV5-5 and TRBJ2-3, with a possible D match to TRBD2 (5 bases). Germline V lookup: CDR1 SGHKS, CDR2 YYEKEE (reference sequence). The CDR3 covers 14 residues. Trimming shortened V by 6 bases and J by 5 bases, and 16 bases separated the two germline ends. CDR3 DNA sequence: TGTGCCAGCAATCTTATCGGGGTTGGAGATACGCAGTATTTT. It yields the protein CASNLIGVGDTQYF.

The rearrangement joins TRBV10-3 to TRBJ2-1; D remains unclear. The V gene's germline CDR1 is ENHRY and CDR2 SYGVKD. V lost 5 bases, J lost 5 bases, and 7 bases lay in between. The CDR3 is 12 amino acids. The CDR3 DNA sequence: TGTGCCATCAGTAAAACAGACAATGAGCAGTTCTTC. Its translation is CAISKTDNEQFF.

The chain is built from TRBV2 and TRBJ2-5; D is undetermined. The V gene's germline CDR1 is SNHLY and CDR2 FYNNEI. This CDR3 is built from 12 residues. Trimming took 1 base from V and 7 from J, leaving 7 bases between them. The CDR3 sequence is CASSEDFVTQYF. Written as DNA, the CDR3 is TGTGCCAGCAGTGAAGACTTCGTGACCCAGTACTTC.

The chain joins TRBV10-1 to TRBJ2-2; 7 bases agree with TRBD1. Trimming at V came to 0 bases and at J to 0 bases, leaving 7 bases not matched to a gene. The CDR3 length is 18 residues. CDR1 is WNHNN, CDR2 SYGVQD, per germline (reference sequence). The chain's CDR3 is CASSESRRQGPNTGELFF. CDR3 nucleotide sequence: TGCGCCAGCAGTGAGTCGAGGAGACAGGGTCCGAACACCGGGGAGCTGTTTTTT.

The genes are TRBV7-3 and TRBJ1-1, with D perhaps matching TRBD1 (6 bases). CDR3 length: 15 residues. The ends were cut back, 2 bases at V and 5 bases at J, with 15 bases in the middle. The germline V gene encodes CDR1 SGHTA and CDR2 FQGTGA. CDR3 in amino acids: CASSLGLGQGTEAFF. The CDR3 nucleotides read TGTGCCAGCAGCTTAGGGTTGGGGCAGGGGACTGAAGCTTTCTTT. Combining the CDR3 with reference TRBV7-3 and TRBJ1-1 gives the whole variable domain GAGVSQTPSNKVTEKGKYVELRCDPISGHTALYWYRQSLGQGPEFLIYFQGTGAADDSGLPNDRFFAVRPEGSVSTLKIQRTERGDSAVYLCASSLGLGQGTEAFFGQGTRLTVV.

The chain links TRBV12-3 or TRBV12-4 to TRBJ2-7; 8 bases map to TRBD2. This CDR3 is built from 13 residues. V was clipped by 6 bases and J by 4 bases; unmatched bases: 5. The CDR3 reads CASSLGGVYEQYF. The CDR3 nucleotides read TGTGCCAGCAGCCTCGGGGGGGTTTACGAGCAGTACTTC.

V usage is TRBV6-6 and J usage is TRBJ2-6; 12 bases line up with TRBD2. V gave up 5 bases and J gave up 0 bases; unmatched junction bases: 14. Germline V gene lookup returns CDR1 MNHNY and CDR2 SVGAGI (reference sequence). The CDR3 runs 21 residues. CDR3 sequence: CASSRIGKTSGGRSGANVLTF. The CDR3 DNA follows: TGTGCCAGCAGTCGAATCGGGAAGACTAGCGGGGGACGCTCTGGGGCCAACGTCCTGACTTTC.